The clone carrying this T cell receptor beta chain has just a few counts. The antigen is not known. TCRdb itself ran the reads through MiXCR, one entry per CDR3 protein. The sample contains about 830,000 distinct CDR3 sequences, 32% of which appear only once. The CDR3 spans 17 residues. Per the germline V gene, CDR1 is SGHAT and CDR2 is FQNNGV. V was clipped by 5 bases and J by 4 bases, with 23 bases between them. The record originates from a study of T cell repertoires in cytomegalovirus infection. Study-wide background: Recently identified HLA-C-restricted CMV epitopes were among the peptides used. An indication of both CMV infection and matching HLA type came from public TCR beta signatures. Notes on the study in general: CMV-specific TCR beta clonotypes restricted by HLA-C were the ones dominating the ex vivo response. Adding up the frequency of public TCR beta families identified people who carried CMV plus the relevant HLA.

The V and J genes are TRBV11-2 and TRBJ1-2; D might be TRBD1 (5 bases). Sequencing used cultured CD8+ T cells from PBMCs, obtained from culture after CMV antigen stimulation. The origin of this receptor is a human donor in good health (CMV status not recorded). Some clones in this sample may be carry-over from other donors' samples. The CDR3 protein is CASSPEGSEKWSYGYTF. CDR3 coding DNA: TGTGCCAGCAGCCCCGAGGGGTCAGAGAAGTGGAGCTATGGCTACACCTTC.